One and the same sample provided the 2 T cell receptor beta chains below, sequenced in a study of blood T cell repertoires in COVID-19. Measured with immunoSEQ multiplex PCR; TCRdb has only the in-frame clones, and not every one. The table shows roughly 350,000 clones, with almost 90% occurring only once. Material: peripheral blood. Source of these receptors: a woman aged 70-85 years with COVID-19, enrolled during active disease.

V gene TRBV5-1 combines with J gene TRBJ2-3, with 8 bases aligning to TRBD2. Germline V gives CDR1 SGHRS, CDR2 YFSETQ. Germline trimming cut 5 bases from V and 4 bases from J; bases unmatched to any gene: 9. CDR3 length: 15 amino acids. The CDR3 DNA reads TGCGCCAGCAGTCCAGGCCGGGGGGGCGCAGATACGCAGTATTTT. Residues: CASSPGRGGADTQYF.

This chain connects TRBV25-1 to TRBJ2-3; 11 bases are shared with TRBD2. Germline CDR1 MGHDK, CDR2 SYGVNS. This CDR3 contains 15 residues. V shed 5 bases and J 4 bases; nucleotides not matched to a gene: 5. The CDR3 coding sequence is TGTGCCAGCAGTAAAGGTAGCGGGGGGGCAGATACGCAGTATTTT. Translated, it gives CASSKGSGGADTQYF.